The text below deals with one TCR beta chain. Its antigen is unknown. Selected positively for CCR7 and CD45RO-negative, naive CD8 cells excluded terminally differentiated effector memory CD45RA+ cells. The sample is drawn from a study of shared clonotypes between healthy human individuals. Study-wide background: The people who gave samples were a couple of women and a few men aged 18 to 49.

In germline, CDR1 is SGHAT, CDR2 FQDESV (reference sequence). Trimming took off 3 bases at V and 5 bases at J, with 16 bases between the two ends. The CDR3 is made up of 15 amino acids. Points from the study as a whole: Clonotype sharing among donors likely depends on sequencing depth.

Replicate PCRs for sorted subsets used 200 ng DNA; this equaled 25,000 to 30,000 T cell genomes. Using immunoSEQ multiplex PCR, the repertoire was profiled, and TCRdb retains in-frame clones only, with some absent. The sample has about 2 million clones; about 94% are singletons. The sequence was obtained from a man between 18 and 29 years old in good health. V is TRBV11-1 and J is TRBJ1-1; D possibly corresponds to TRBD1 (6 bases). Material: naive CD8+ T cells sorted from blood. The CDR3, as DNA: TGTGCCAGCAGCTTTTCCACCACAGGGTGGACTGAAGCTTTCTTT. This encodes CASSFSTTGWTEAFF.